This TCR beta chain stems from a study of T cell repertoires in cytomegalovirus infection. One entry per CDR3 protein results from TCRdb running MiXCR on the reads. The table includes 450,000 to 600,000 distinct CDR3 sequences, approximately 42% detected once. On this clonotype: Antigen specificity is unknown.

Trimming shortened V by 6 bases and J by 5 bases, and 16 bases separated the two germline ends. The CDR3 loop spans 15 amino acids. Germline CDR1 is ENHRY and CDR2 is SYGVKD. J is TRBJ2-2 and V is TRBV10-3, with D possibly being TRBD1 (7 bases). Here the sequenced sample was cultured PBMCs, taken from culture after CMV antigen stimulation. The source is a human donor in good health (CMV status not recorded). Some clones in this sample may be carry-over from other donors' samples. The CDR3 protein is CAIRSDREATGELFF. CDR3 bases: TGTGCCATCAGATCTGACAGGGAGGCGACCGGGGAGCTGTTTTTT.